The rows below give T cell receptor beta chains drawn from one sample of a study of CD8 T cells in ankylosing spondylitis. A single record per CDR3 protein comes from TCRdb applying MiXCR to the 5' RACE reads. The data contain fewer than 450,000 distinct CDR3 sequences, approximately 17% of them singletons. The sequencing sample was made of blood, either unsorted or a sorted T cell fraction (not recorded which). The receptor source for this set is a male donor with ankylosing spondylitis. Each CDR3 is given with its conserved first and last residue. The order of the fields is D gene, clone size, V gene, J gene, CDR3 protein. The D gene is left open where the match is weak. For some rows the clone size is stated as once, few or many, or as a class when expanded; others skip it.

d_call: TRBD1
clone_size: many
v_call: TRBV3-1
j_call: TRBJ2-2
cdr3_aa: CASSQGRQGRTGELFF

d_call: TRBD1
clone_size: NA
v_call: TRBV24-1
j_call: TRBJ2-2
cdr3_aa: CATSGFRGQGNTGELFF

d_call: NA
clone_size: few
v_call: TRBV7-2
j_call: TRBJ2-3
cdr3_aa: CASSPPPADTQYF

d_call: TRBD1
clone_size: NA
v_call: TRBV20-1
j_call: TRBJ1-6
cdr3_aa: CSAKQRQGDSPLHF

d_call: TRBD2
clone_size: NA
v_call: TRBV29-1
j_call: TRBJ2-1
cdr3_aa: CSVELAGGRDEQFF

d_call: NA
clone_size: few
v_call: TRBV5-1
j_call: TRBJ1-1
cdr3_aa: CASSLGPAAPVNEAFF

d_call: TRBD1
clone_size: few
v_call: TRBV28
j_call: TRBJ1-3
cdr3_aa: CASSSIQGGSGNTIYF

d_call: TRBD2
clone_size: few
v_call: TRBV4-1
j_call: TRBJ2-2
cdr3_aa: CASSDAGGFGELFF

d_call: TRBD2
clone_size: few
v_call: TRBV29-1
j_call: TRBJ2-7
cdr3_aa: CSVDGTSGLGEQYF

d_call: TRBD1
clone_size: few
v_call: TRBV7-9
j_call: TRBJ1-6
cdr3_aa: CASSWDRVSPLHF

d_call: TRBD1
clone_size: few
v_call: TRBV29-1
j_call: TRBJ2-1
cdr3_aa: CSVSMGTGYDEQFF

d_call: TRBD2
clone_size: many
v_call: TRBV29-1
j_call: TRBJ2-3
cdr3_aa: CSVVAGAKDTQYF

d_call: NA
clone_size: few
v_call: TRBV18
j_call: TRBJ1-1
cdr3_aa: CASSPAGVATEAFF

d_call: TRBD1
clone_size: NA
v_call: TRBV18
j_call: TRBJ1-4
cdr3_aa: CASSIGQVEKLFF

d_call: NA
clone_size: NA
v_call: TRBV7-9
j_call: TRBJ2-7
cdr3_aa: CASSSDARGAEQYF

d_call: NA
clone_size: NA
v_call: TRBV12-3/TRBV12-4
j_call: TRBJ2-7
cdr3_aa: CASSLGGGRRAIEQYF

d_call: NA
clone_size: few
v_call: TRBV7-8
j_call: TRBJ2-3
cdr3_aa: CASSTTGVDTQYF

d_call: NA
clone_size: NA
v_call: TRBV2
j_call: TRBJ2-3
cdr3_aa: CASSSGLSTDTQYF

d_call: NA
clone_size: NA
v_call: TRBV6-5
j_call: TRBJ1-1
cdr3_aa: CASSSPPQGTNTEAFF

d_call: TRBD1
clone_size: NA
v_call: TRBV6-1
j_call: TRBJ2-1
cdr3_aa: CASTPKRGLYNEQFF

d_call: NA
clone_size: few
v_call: TRBV5-8
j_call: TRBJ1-6
cdr3_aa: CASSFSVFGGGPLHF

d_call: TRBD1
clone_size: many
v_call: TRBV5-1
j_call: TRBJ1-1
cdr3_aa: CASSREGATNTEAFF

d_call: TRBD1
clone_size: NA
v_call: TRBV20-1
j_call: TRBJ1-2
cdr3_aa: CSASRDSGGYGYTF

d_call: NA
clone_size: few
v_call: TRBV12-3/TRBV12-4
j_call: TRBJ1-6
cdr3_aa: CASSPRGPYNSPLHF

d_call: NA
clone_size: few
v_call: TRBV20-1
j_call: TRBJ2-3
cdr3_aa: CSARFPSVPAGDTQYF

d_call: TRBD1
clone_size: NA
v_call: TRBV6-5
j_call: TRBJ1-6
cdr3_aa: CASSYSIQGAFRSPLHF

d_call: TRBD2
clone_size: NA
v_call: TRBV6-2/TRBV6-3
j_call: TRBJ2-7
cdr3_aa: CASSYRGLAGGLRQYF

d_call: NA
clone_size: many
v_call: TRBV5-1
j_call: TRBJ1-5
cdr3_aa: CASSLYGNSNQPQHF

d_call: TRBD2
clone_size: few
v_call: TRBV29-1
j_call: TRBJ2-2
cdr3_aa: CSVVTSGRANTGELFF

d_call: TRBD1
clone_size: few
v_call: TRBV20-1
j_call: TRBJ1-1
cdr3_aa: CSAKPGQGTAFF

d_call: NA
clone_size: many
v_call: TRBV20-1
j_call: TRBJ2-4
cdr3_aa: CSAPSLGIQYF

d_call: NA
clone_size: few
v_call: TRBV28
j_call: TRBJ1-1
cdr3_aa: CASRAPGRNTEAFF

d_call: TRBD2
clone_size: NA
v_call: TRBV4-2
j_call: TRBJ2-1
cdr3_aa: CASSLSGPSYNEQFF

d_call: NA
clone_size: once
v_call: TRBV4-1
j_call: TRBJ2-3
cdr3_aa: CASSRGRGGADTQYF

d_call: TRBD1
clone_size: NA
v_call: TRBV6-2/TRBV6-3
j_call: TRBJ2-2
cdr3_aa: CASSGQVKRAGELFF

d_call: NA
clone_size: NA
v_call: TRBV25-1
j_call: TRBJ2-4
cdr3_aa: CASSDRGLGKNIQYF